This T cell receptor (beta chain) originates from a study of CD8+ T cells in alopecia areata. Overall study findings and caveats: Elevated clonality characterized lesional scalp relative to normal scalp, particularly in alopecia totalis/universalis. The study found tofacitinib significantly decreased scalp clonality and expanded CD8+ clones among the top 100.

The CDR3 contains 15 residues. V shed 0 bases and J shed 0 bases, with 6 bases lying between them. Germline values: CDR1 LGHNA, CDR2 YSLEER. Following extraction, RNA underwent reverse transcription to cDNA, which served as the sequencing template. The protocol was immunoSEQ multiplex PCR, while the TCRdb copy is restricted to in-frame clones and leaves out a portion. The sample shows under 150,000 clones, 82% of them seen only once. As regards this clone: Its cognate antigen is unknown.

Noted treatment: oral pan-JAK inhibitor, 5-10 mg twice daily. This receptor was obtained from a human donor with alopecia areata. The V and J genes are TRBV4-3 and TRBJ1-5; no firm D call. The sequences come from CD8+ T cells sorted from blood, collected at week 4, from a patient treated with tofacitinib. CDR3 sequence: CASSQDPNSNQPQHF. The CDR3 bases are TGCGCCAGCAGCCAAGATCCCAATAGCAATCAGCCCCAGCATTTT.